This TCR beta chain was sequenced for a study of CD8 T cells in ankylosing spondylitis. Study-level points and caveats: Several of the motif variants were reported before in synovial fluid and blood from reactive arthritis. It appeared that ankylosing spondylitis blood was characterized by a TCR beta motif of several highly homologous variants. Reported data indicate significant enrichment of disease-linked clones within matched ankylosing spondylitis synovial fluid.

TCRdb called the 5' RACE reads again in MiXCR, with one record for every CDR3 protein. This sample has around 150,000 distinct CDR3 sequences; about an eighth occur once, and the top ten carry around 4.3%. This CDR3 comprises 12 residues. Deletions cut 5 bases from V and 7 bases from J, with 11 bases between. This clonotype was detected many times. Its antigen remains unidentified. The V gene is TRBV12-3 or TRBV12-4, the J gene TRBJ2-5; D gene unclear. The receptor comes from a female donor with ankylosing spondylitis or in good health (not recorded which). The specimen was blood, either unsorted or a sorted T cell fraction (not recorded which). This CDR3 reads CASSPGSWTQYF. The DNA of the CDR3 is TGTGCCAGCAGTCCCGGGTCTTGGACCCAGTACTTC.